This T cell receptor (beta chain) was profiled in a study of cytomegalovirus exposure and HLA in healthy donors. General study points: Analyses of presence and absence presupposed an approximately uniform sequencing depth across donors. Solely CMV serostatus was available to characterize immune exposure.

The sample holds a few counts of this clone. Its specificity is not known. The study ran its PCR with 60 Vbeta and 13 Jbeta primers. The data were produced by immunoSEQ multiplex PCR, yet TCRdb's version contains in-frame clones alone and is incomplete. The repertoire holds some 150,000 clones, with around 10% as singletons. The TCR originated in a woman between 35 and 50 years old in good health and CMV-seropositive. The sample taken for sequencing was PBMCs.

The CDR3 spells CASSLRGQGIEKLFF. Written as DNA, the CDR3 is TGCGCCAGCAGCTTGCGCGGACAGGGTATCGAAAAACTGTTTTTT. The J gene is TRBJ1-4, the V gene TRBV5-1; 8 nucleotides align to TRBD1. The CDR3 runs to 15 residues. With 1 base clipped from V and 8 bases from J, the junction kept 7 bases outside the gene matches. Germline V gene lookup returns CDR1 SGHRS and CDR2 YFSETQ. Variable domain in full (rest from reference TRBV5-1 and TRBJ1-4): KAGVTQTPRYLIKTRGQQVTLSCSPISGHRSVSWYQQTPGQGLQFLFEYFSETQRNKGNFPGRFSGRQFSNSRSEMNVSTLELGDSALYLCASSLRGQGIEKLFFGSGTQLSVL.